The 2 T cell receptor beta chains below come from one sample, sequenced in a study of shared clonotypes between healthy human individuals. TCRdb keeps only in-frame clones here, not all; method: immunoSEQ multiplex PCR. The table lists about 980,000 clones, about 80% of them singletons. Source material: memory CD4+ T cells sorted from blood. Subset meaning: CD45RA-negative fraction. Receptors originate from a man aged 18 to 29 in good health.

The chain is built from TRBV5-4 and TRBJ2-2; no clear D gene. CDR3 length: 14 residues. The germline V gene encodes CDR1 SGHNT and CDR2 YYREEE (reference sequence). Trimming removed 4 bases at V and 3 bases at J, with 10 bases between. The CDR3 bases are TGTGCCAGCAGCGCAAACATAGACACCGGGGAGCTGTTTTTT. Translation: CASSANIDTGELFF.

This chain connects TRBV18 to TRBJ2-2; a possible D gene is TRBD1 (6 bases). Trimming removed 8 bases at V and 2 bases at J, with 9 bases between. The CDR3 has 13 residues. In germline, CDR1 is KGHSH, CDR2 LQKENI. The CDR3 here is CASAGTNTGELFF. Here the CDR3 DNA reads TGTGCCAGCGCTGGGACAAACACCGGGGAGCTGTTTTTT. Full variable domain (remainder filled in from reference TRBV18 and TRBJ2-2): NAGVMQNPRHLVRRRGQEARLRCSPMKGHSHVYWYRQLPEEGLKFMVYLQKENIIDESGMPKERFSAEFPKEGPSILRIQQVVRGDSAAYFCASAGTNTGELFFGEGSRLTVL.